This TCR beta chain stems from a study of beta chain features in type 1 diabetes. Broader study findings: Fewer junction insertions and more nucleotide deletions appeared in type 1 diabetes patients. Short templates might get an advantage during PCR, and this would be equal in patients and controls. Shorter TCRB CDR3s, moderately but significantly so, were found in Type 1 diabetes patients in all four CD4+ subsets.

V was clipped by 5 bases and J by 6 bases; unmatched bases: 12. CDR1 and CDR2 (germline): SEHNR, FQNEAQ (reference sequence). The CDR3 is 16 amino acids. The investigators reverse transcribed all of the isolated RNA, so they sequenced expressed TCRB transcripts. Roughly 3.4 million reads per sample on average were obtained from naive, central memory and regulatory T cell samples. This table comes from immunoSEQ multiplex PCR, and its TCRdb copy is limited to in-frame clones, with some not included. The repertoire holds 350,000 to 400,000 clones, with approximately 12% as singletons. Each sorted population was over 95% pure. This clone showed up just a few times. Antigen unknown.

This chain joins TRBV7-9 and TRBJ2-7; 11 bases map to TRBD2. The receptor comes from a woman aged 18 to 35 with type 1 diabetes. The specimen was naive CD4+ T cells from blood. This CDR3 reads CASSRSTSGRRGEQYF. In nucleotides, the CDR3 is TGTGCCAGCAGCCGTAGTACTAGCGGGAGAAGAGGCGAGCAGTACTTC.